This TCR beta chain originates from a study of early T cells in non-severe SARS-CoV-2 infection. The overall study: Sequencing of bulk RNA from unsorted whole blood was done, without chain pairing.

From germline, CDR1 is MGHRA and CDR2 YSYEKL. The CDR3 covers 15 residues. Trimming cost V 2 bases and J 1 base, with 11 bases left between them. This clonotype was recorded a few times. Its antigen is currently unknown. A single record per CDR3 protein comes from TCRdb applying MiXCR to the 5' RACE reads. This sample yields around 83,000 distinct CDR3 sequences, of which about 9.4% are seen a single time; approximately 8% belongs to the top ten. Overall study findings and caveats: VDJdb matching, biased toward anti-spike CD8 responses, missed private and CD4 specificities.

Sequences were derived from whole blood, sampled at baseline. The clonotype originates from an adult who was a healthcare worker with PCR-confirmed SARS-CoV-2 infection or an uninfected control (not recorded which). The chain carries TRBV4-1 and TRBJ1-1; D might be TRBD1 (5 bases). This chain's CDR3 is CASSQTTVTNTEAFF. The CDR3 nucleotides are TGCGCCAGCAGCCAAACGACAGTAACGAACACTGAAGCTTTCTTT.